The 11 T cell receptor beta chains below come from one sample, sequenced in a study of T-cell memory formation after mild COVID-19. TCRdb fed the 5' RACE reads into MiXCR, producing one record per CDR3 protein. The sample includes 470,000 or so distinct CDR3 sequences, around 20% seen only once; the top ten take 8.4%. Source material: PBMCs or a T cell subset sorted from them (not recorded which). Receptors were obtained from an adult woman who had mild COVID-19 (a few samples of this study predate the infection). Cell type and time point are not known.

In DNA, the CDR3 is TGTGCCAGCAGCGTAAGTGGGGGGGCCGATGAGCAGTTCTTC. The encoded protein is CASSVSGGADEQFF. The rearrangement links TRBV9 to TRBJ2-1; TRBD2 might be the D (7 bases). The germline gives CDR1 SGDLS, CDR2 YYNGEE. V dropped 1 base and J dropped 8 bases, with 13 bases sitting between them. The CDR3 sequence is 14 residues long.

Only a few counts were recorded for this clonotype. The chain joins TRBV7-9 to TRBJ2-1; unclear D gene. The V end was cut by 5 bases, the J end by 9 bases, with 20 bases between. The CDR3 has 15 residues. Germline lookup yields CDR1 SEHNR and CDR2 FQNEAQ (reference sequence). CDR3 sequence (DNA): TGTGCCAGCAGCCGACTGAGGAGACCTACGGGTGAGCAGTTCTTC. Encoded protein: CASSRLRRPTGEQFF. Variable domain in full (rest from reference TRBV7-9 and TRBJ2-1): DTGVSQNPRHKITKRGQNVTFRCDPISEHNRLYWYRQTLGQGPEFLTYFQNEAQLEKSRLLSDRFSAERPKGSFSTLEIQRTEQGDSAMYLCASSRLRRPTGEQFFGPGTRLTVL.

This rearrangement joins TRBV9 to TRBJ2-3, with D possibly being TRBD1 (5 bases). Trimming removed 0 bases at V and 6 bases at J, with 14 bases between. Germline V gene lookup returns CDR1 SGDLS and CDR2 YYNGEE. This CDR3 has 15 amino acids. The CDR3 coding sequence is TGTGCCAGCAGCGTAGGACCCCAAGGGGCGGATACGCAGTATTTT. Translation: CASSVGPQGADTQYF. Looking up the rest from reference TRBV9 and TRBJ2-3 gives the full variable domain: DSGVTQTPKHLITATGQRVTLRCSPRSGDLSVYWYQQSLDQGLQFLIQYYNGEERAKGNILERFSAQQFPDLHSELNLSSLELGDSALYFCASSVGPQGADTQYFGPGTRLTVL.

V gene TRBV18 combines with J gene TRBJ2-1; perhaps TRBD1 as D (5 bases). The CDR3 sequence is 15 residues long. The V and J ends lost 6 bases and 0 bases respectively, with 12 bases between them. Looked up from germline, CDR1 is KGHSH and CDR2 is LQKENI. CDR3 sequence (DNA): TGTGCCAGCTCCCGCGACAGCCTCTCCTACAATGAGCAGTTCTTC. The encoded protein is CASSRDSLSYNEQFF.

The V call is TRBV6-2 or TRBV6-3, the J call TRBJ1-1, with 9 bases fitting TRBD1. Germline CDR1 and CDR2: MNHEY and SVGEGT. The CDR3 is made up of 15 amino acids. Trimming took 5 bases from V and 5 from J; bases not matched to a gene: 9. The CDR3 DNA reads TGTGCCAGCAGTACGGAAGGGACAGGGAGGACTGAAGCTTTCTTT. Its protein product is CASSTEGTGRTEAFF.

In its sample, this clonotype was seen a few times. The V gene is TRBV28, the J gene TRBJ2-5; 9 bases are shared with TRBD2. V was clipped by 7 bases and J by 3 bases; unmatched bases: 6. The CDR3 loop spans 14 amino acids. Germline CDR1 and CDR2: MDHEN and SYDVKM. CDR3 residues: CASIPSGTKETQYF. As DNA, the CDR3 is TGTGCCAGCATCCCTAGCGGGACAAAAGAGACCCAGTACTTC.

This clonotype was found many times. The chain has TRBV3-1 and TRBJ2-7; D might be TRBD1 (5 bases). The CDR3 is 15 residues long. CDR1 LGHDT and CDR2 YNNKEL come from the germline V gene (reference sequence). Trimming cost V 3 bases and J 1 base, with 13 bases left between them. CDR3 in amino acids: CASSHPQGRSYEQYF. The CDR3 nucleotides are TGTGCCAGCAGCCACCCCCAGGGTAGGTCCTACGAGCAGTACTTC.

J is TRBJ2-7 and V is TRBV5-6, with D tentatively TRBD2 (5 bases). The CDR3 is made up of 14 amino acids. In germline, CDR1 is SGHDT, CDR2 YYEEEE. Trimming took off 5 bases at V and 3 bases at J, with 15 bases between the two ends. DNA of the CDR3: TGTGCCAGCAGAAACAGAGGGTTGAACTACGAGCAGTACTTC. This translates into CASRNRGLNYEQYF.

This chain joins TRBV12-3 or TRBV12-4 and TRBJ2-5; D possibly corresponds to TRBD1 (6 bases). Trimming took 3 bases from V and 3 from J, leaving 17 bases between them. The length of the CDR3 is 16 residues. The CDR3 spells CASSFDPRDMKETQYF. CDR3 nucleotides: TGTGCCAGCAGTTTCGATCCCCGGGACATGAAAGAGACCCAGTACTTC.

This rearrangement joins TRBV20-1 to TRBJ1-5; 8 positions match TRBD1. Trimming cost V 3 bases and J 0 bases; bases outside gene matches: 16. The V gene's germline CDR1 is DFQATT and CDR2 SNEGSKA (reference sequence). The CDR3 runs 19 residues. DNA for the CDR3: TGCAGTGCTAGCGGGGTACCTCGGGACAGGCTTTATAGCAATCAGCCCCAGCATTTT. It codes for CSASGVPRDRLYSNQPQHF.

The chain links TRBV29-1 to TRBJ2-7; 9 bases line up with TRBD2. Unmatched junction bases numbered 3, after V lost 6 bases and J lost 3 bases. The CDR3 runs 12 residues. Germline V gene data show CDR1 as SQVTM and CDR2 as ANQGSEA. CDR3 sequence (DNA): TGCAGCGTAGGACTAGCGAACTACGAGCAGTACTTC. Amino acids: CSVGLANYEQYF.